Following are 32 T cell receptor beta chains from one sample sequenced in a study of T-cell memory formation after mild COVID-19. TCRdb re-analysed the 5' RACE reads in MiXCR, keeping a single row per CDR3 protein. This table has 350,000 to 500,000 distinct CDR3 sequences, about 22% appearing once. Sequenced: PBMCs or a T cell subset sorted from them (not recorded which). Receptors originate from an adult woman who had mild COVID-19 (a few samples of this study predate the infection). Cell type and time point are not known.

The chain is built from TRBV12-3 or TRBV12-4 and TRBJ2-3, with a weak D call TRBD1 (6 bases). The CDR3 consists of 15 residues. Trimming removed 5 bases at V and 1 base at J, with 13 bases between. The CDR3 region is CASSPGTPGTDTQYF. The CDR3 nucleotides are TGTGCCAGCAGTCCCGGGACACCGGGCACAGATACGCAGTATTTT.

The rearrangement links TRBV5-1 to TRBJ1-5; D gene unclear. Germline V gives CDR1 SGHRS, CDR2 YFSETQ. V was cut by 5 bases and J by 4 bases, with 10 bases left in between. The CDR3 is 13 residues long. The CDR3 DNA reads TGCGCCAGCAGACGAGGACTTAATCAGCCCCAGCATTTT. The encoded protein is CASRRGLNQPQHF.

This clonotype showed up just a few times. The J gene is TRBJ2-3, the V gene TRBV6-5; D might be TRBD1 or TRBD2, each matching 5 bases. V lost 5 bases and J lost 4, with 16 bases in between. Germline V gives CDR1 MNHEY, CDR2 SVGAGI. The CDR3 length is 15 residues. CDR3 residues: CASSNLGTRADTQYF. The DNA for the CDR3 is TGTGCCAGCAGTAACCTCGGGACCCGCGCAGATACGCAGTATTTT.

The sample holds a few counts of this clonotype. This chain uses TRBV4-1 with TRBJ2-7, with 9 bases aligning to TRBD1. Trimming took 2 bases from V and 2 from J; bases not matched to a gene: 1. This CDR3 is 14 amino acids long. From germline, CDR1 is MGHRA and CDR2 YSYEKL. The DNA for the CDR3 is TGCGCCAGCAGCCAATGGACAGGGGCCTACGAGCAGTACTTC. This gives the protein CASSQWTGAYEQYF.

The table lists this clonotype with a count of one. The chain links TRBV15 to TRBJ2-3; D gene ambiguous. The CDR3 length is 13 residues. Germline CDR1 and CDR2: LNHNV and YYDKDF (reference sequence). V was shortened by 6 bases and J by 0 bases, with 7 bases between the two germline ends. This chain's CDR3 is CATRGSSTDTQYF. In DNA, the CDR3 is TGTGCCACCAGGGGGTCTAGCACAGATACGCAGTATTTT. Filled out from reference TRBV15 and TRBJ2-3, the complete variable domain reads DAMVIQNPRYQVTQFGKPVTLSCSQTLNHNVMYWYQQKSSQAPKLLFHYYDKDFNNEADTPDNFQSRRPNTSFCFLDIRSPGLGDTAMYLCATRGSSTDTQYFGPGTRLTVL.

In this sample, this clonotype turned up many times. The chain has TRBV29-1 and TRBJ2-7, with D uncertain. V was trimmed by 4 bases and J by 2 bases, leaving 6 bases between them. This CDR3 region has 11 residues. Germline V CDR1 and CDR2: SQVTM, ANQGSEA. CDR3 coding DNA: TGCAGCGTTGGAAGGCCCTACGAGCAGTACTTC. This translates into CSVGRPYEQYF.

V usage is TRBV9 and J usage is TRBJ1-6, with 8 positions matching TRBD1. The CDR3 spans 15 residues. V shed 2 bases, J shed 7 bases, and the junction held 5 bases outside the gene matches. Germline V gene data show CDR1 as SGDLS and CDR2 as YYNGEE. The CDR3 DNA reads TGTGCCAGCAGCGTGGACAGGGTGGGGAATTCACCCCTCCACTTT. This codes for CASSVDRVGNSPLHF.

The rearrangement uses TRBV5-6 and TRBJ2-7, with D possibly called TRBD1 or TRBD2 (6 bases each). Trimming stripped 1 base from V and 3 bases from J, with 11 bases between. Germline V gene lookup returns CDR1 SGHDT and CDR2 YYEEEE. The CDR3 has 14 residues. CDR3 DNA sequence: TGTGCCAGCAGCTTGACGGGGGCCGACTACGAGCAGTACTTC. Translation gives CASSLTGADYEQYF.

This clonotype has more than one count but fewer than ten. The chain joins TRBV4-3 to TRBJ2-7; D not certain. CDR1 is LGHNA, CDR2 YSLEER, per germline. The CDR3 is 14 amino acids. Trimming took 0 bases from V and 3 from J, leaving 9 bases between them. This CDR3 reads CASSQDIESYEQYF. The CDR3 nucleotides read TGCGCCAGCAGCCAAGATATAGAGAGCTACGAGCAGTACTTC.

The V call is TRBV5-6, the J call TRBJ2-5; TRBD2 might be the D (5 bases). The CDR3 is 13 residues long. V lost 2 bases and J lost 10, with 15 bases in between. The germline V gene has CDR1 SGHDT and CDR2 YYEEEE. Here the CDR3 reads CASSLGPLGSQYF. The CDR3, as DNA: TGTGCCAGCAGCTTAGGACCCCTGGGGAGCCAGTACTTC.

This clonotype was recorded at least ten times. The chain couples TRBV7-9 to TRBJ2-5; 9 nucleotides agree with TRBD2. The CDR3 runs 15 residues. J lost 5 bases, V lost 2 bases, and 6 bases had no gene match. From germline, CDR1 is SEHNR and CDR2 FQNEAQ (reference sequence). CDR3 DNA: TGTGCCAGCAGCTTATGGCTAGCGGGGACGGAGACCCAGTACTTC. The encoded protein is CASSLWLAGTETQYF.

There are a few counts of this clonotype. This sequence joins TRBV20-1 and TRBJ2-4; 7 bases align to TRBD1. Germline V gene data show CDR1 as DFQATT and CDR2 as SNEGSKA (reference sequence). V lost 0 bases and J lost 7; bases outside the gene matches: 6. The CDR3 is 14 residues long. The CDR3 reads CSAREPGQFNIQYF. CDR3 DNA: TGCAGTGCTAGAGAGCCGGGACAGTTCAACATTCAGTACTTC.

This chain connects TRBV29-1 to TRBJ2-1; 8 nucleotides agree with TRBD2. The germline V gene has CDR1 SQVTM and CDR2 ANQGSEA. After removal of 7 bases from V and 8 bases from J, the junction contained 13 bases not matched to a gene. CDR3 length: 14 amino acids. The CDR3 here is CSAQQGLVGDEQFF. Written as DNA, the CDR3 is TGCAGCGCCCAACAGGGACTAGTCGGTGATGAGCAGTTCTTC.

This chain uses TRBV20-1 with TRBJ1-1; 9 positions agree with TRBD1. The CDR3 covers 14 residues. Trimming at V came to 3 bases and at J to 3 bases, leaving 5 bases not matched to a gene. Germline CDR1 reads DFQATT; CDR2 reads SNEGSKA (reference sequence). CDR3 bases: TGCAGTGCTAGGACCTGGACAGGGGACACTGAAGCTTTCTTT. This gives the protein CSARTWTGDTEAFF.

The V gene is TRBV4-2, the J gene TRBJ2-7; 9 nucleotides agree with TRBD2. The junction had 9 bases not matched to a gene; V was cut back by 3 bases and J by 3 bases. The CDR3 loop spans 16 amino acids. The germline gives CDR1 LGHNA, CDR2 YNFKEQ. CDR3 DNA sequence: TGTGCCAGCAGCCAGACAACTAGCGGGTTCCTCTACGAGCAGTACTTC. It is translated as CASSQTTSGFLYEQYF.

This chain connects TRBV11-2 to TRBJ1-6; no definite D call. The CDR3 consists of 14 residues. CDR1 and CDR2 (germline): SGHAT, FQNNGV. Trimming removed 0 bases at V and 7 bases at J, with 7 bases between. The CDR3 protein is CASSLDPHNSPLHF. The DNA for the CDR3 is TGTGCCAGCAGCTTAGATCCCCACAATTCACCCCTCCACTTT.

This chain links TRBV10-3 with TRBJ2-5; 11 nucleotides agree with TRBD2. The CDR3 is 18 amino acids. Looked up from germline, CDR1 is ENHRY and CDR2 is SYGVKD. The J segment lost 1 base and the V segment lost 0 bases, leaving 7 bases of the junction unmatched. CDR3 sequence: CAISESRLAGPGQETQYF. CDR3 nucleotide sequence: TGTGCCATCAGTGAGTCTCGACTAGCGGGACCCGGCCAAGAGACCCAGTACTTC.

This clonotype showed up many times. The chain links TRBV6-5 to TRBJ2-2, with TRBD1 matching 10 bases. CDR3 length: 15 amino acids. The V gene's germline CDR1 is MNHEY and CDR2 SVGAGI. Trimming at V came to 5 bases and at J to 4 bases, leaving 4 bases not matched to a gene. CDR3: CASSPRDRGTGELFF. The CDR3 coding sequence is TGTGCCAGCAGTCCCCGGGACAGGGGCACCGGGGAGCTGTTTTTT.

This clonotype was counted a few times. The chain links TRBV10-3 to TRBJ2-7; 13 bases map to TRBD2. V gave up 2 bases and J gave up 2 bases; unmatched junction bases: 6. Germline lookup yields CDR1 ENHRY and CDR2 SYGVKD. There are 17 residues in the CDR3. The CDR3 bases are TGTGCCATCAGTGAGCCCGGACTAGCGGGAGCCCCCTACGAGCAGTACTTC. Residues: CAISEPGLAGAPYEQYF.

This clonotype was detected once. This chain joins TRBV18 and TRBJ2-5, with D maybe TRBD1 (6 bases). The CDR3 contains 14 residues. Germline assignment: CDR1 KGHSH and CDR2 LQKENI. The V and J ends lost 1 base and 3 bases respectively, with 9 bases between them. This CDR3 reads CASSPQYREETQYF. The DNA for the CDR3 is TGTGCCAGCTCACCACAGTACAGGGAAGAGACCCAGTACTTC.

This clonotype was counted only a few times. The chain combines TRBV20-1 with TRBJ2-1; the D is unclear. Germline assignment: CDR1 DFQATT and CDR2 SNEGSKA (reference sequence). The CDR3 contains 15 residues. Trimming removed 1 base at V and 3 bases at J, with 13 bases between. CDR3 coding DNA: TGCAGTGCTAGAGGAAGGACCCTTCTCTACAATGAGCAGTTCTTC. Its translation is CSARGRTLLYNEQFF.

This clonotype turned up a few times. The chain carries TRBV5-1 and TRBJ1-2; 9 positions match TRBD1. The length of the CDR3 is 14 residues. Trimming removed 4 bases from V and 3 bases from J; junction bases left unmatched: 4. CDR1 is SGHRS and CDR2 is YFSETQ in the germline V gene. CDR3 in amino acids: CASSPGQGHYGYTF. The CDR3 bases are TGCGCCAGCAGCCCGGGACAGGGTCACTATGGCTACACCTTC.

This clonotype has a handful of counts. The chain uses TRBV5-1 and TRBJ1-6, with D maybe TRBD1 (5 bases). The V and J ends lost 0 bases and 9 bases respectively, with 13 bases between them. Germline V gives CDR1 SGHRS, CDR2 YFSETQ. The CDR3 is 15 residues long. Written as DNA, the CDR3 is TGCGCCAGCAGCTTGGACGGGGGGAGAACTTCACCCCTCCACTTT. Encoded protein: CASSLDGGRTSPLHF.

This clonotype came up a few times. The rearrangement joins TRBV12-3 or TRBV12-4 to TRBJ1-1; TRBD1 is a possible D gene (5 bases). The CDR3 loop spans 14 amino acids. The V end lost 4 bases, the J end lost 1 base, and 10 bases lay between the germline ends. The CDR3 DNA is TGTGCCAGCAGTTACGGACACAAGAACACTGAAGCTTTCTTT. It is translated as CASSYGHKNTEAFF.

The chain recombines TRBV4-3 with TRBJ1-1; 9 nucleotides line up with TRBD1. Trimming took 3 bases from V and 6 from J; bases not matched to a gene: 5. Germline CDR1 and CDR2: LGHNA and YSLEER. The length of the CDR3 is 14 residues. The CDR3 spells CASSQDRGGAEAFF. The CDR3 coding sequence is TGCGCCAGCAGCCAGGACAGGGGAGGGGCTGAAGCTTTCTTT.

J is TRBJ2-7 and V is TRBV7-6; TRBD2 matches 9 bases. The CDR3 totals 15 residues. Germline V lookup: CDR1 SGHVS, CDR2 FNYEAQ. J gave up 3 bases and V 5 bases, and 8 bases lay outside the gene matches. CDR3 region: CASSALAGEFYEQYF. CDR3 sequence (DNA): TGTGCCAGCAGCGCATTAGCGGGGGAGTTCTACGAGCAGTACTTC.

The table lists this clonotype with a few counts. The rearrangement uses TRBV5-1 and TRBJ2-7; 8 nucleotides match TRBD1. J lost 4 bases, V lost 1 base, and 4 bases had no gene match. Germline V CDR1 and CDR2: SGHRS, YFSETQ. The CDR3 length is 14 residues. This CDR3 reads CASSLSRGLYEQYF. The DNA for the CDR3 is TGCGCCAGCAGCTTGTCCAGGGGGCTATACGAGCAGTACTTC. The full variable domain, with the rest looked up from reference TRBV5-1 and TRBJ2-7, is KAGVTQTPRYLIKTRGQQVTLSCSPISGHRSVSWYQQTPGQGLQFLFEYFSETQRNKGNFPGRFSGRQFSNSRSEMNVSTLELGDSALYLCASSLSRGLYEQYFGPGTRLTVT.

This clonotype was observed a few times. The rearrangement uses TRBV12-3 or TRBV12-4 and TRBJ2-3; no clear D. Trimming pared 5 bases from V and 2 bases from J, leaving 11 bases between. The CDR3 has 14 amino acids. DNA for the CDR3: TGTGCCAGCAGTCTAAGACTCTTCACAGATACGCAGTATTTT. This codes for CASSLRLFTDTQYF.

This clonotype came up a few times. The chain recombines TRBV7-9 with TRBJ2-1; D may be TRBD2 (6 bases). This CDR3 has 18 amino acids. Germline CDR1 is SEHNR and CDR2 is FQNEAQ (reference sequence). V was clipped by 5 bases and J by 4 bases, with 24 bases between them. CDR3 nucleotides: TGTGCCAGCAGCCGCTTTAAGCCTATGGCGGGACCTTACAATGAGCAGTTCTTC. Translating it yields CASSRFKPMAGPYNEQFF.

This clonotype was detected a few times. It is unclear where the CDR3 begins or ends on the DNA, so no DNA is shown, and the CDR3 is as TCRdb lists it. This chain joins TRBV28 and TRBJ1-5; the DNA was not compared with TRBD1, the D call given in the table. The CDR3 numbers 19 amino acids, ends counted. Germline V gene lookup returns CDR1 MDHEN and CDR2 SYDVKM. Here the CDR3 reads CASSLYFGDRRYSNQPQHF.

This clonotype has just one count. The rearrangement links TRBV7-9 to TRBJ1-1; D gene uncertain. Per germline, CDR1 SEHNR and CDR2 FQNEAQ (reference sequence). The CDR3 spans 15 residues. The germline V and J ends were trimmed by 1 base and 0 bases, with 9 bases remaining between them. The DNA for the CDR3 is TGTGCCAGCAGCTTAGGAGAGGGCATGAACACTGAAGCTTTCTTT. This sequence encodes CASSLGEGMNTEAFF.

The V gene is TRBV4-3, the J gene TRBJ2-1; D ambiguous. The germline V gene has CDR1 LGHNA and CDR2 YSLEER. This CDR3 is built from 8 residues. The V and J ends lost 7 bases and 9 bases respectively, with 1 base between them. Here the CDR3 DNA reads TGCGCCAGCACTGAGCAGTTCTTC. Its translation is CASTEQFF.